This T cell receptor beta chain was documented in a study of coeliac disease. The CDR3 length is 14 residues. V lost 1 base and J 5 bases, leaving 11 bases between the germline ends. Germline V CDR1 and CDR2: MNHNS, SASEGT. Repertoires were generated with immunoSEQ multiplex PCR, while TCRdb's copy carries only in-frame clones and drops some. This table holds some 1,100 clones, approximately 59% found once. Sequenced sample: intraepithelial lymphocytes from the gut. The chain has TRBV6-1 and TRBJ1-2; TRBD1 might be the D (5 bases). This receptor was obtained from a man between 70 and 80 years old without celiac disease. CDR3 sequence: CASSEGGGGYGYTF. The CDR3 coding sequence is TGTGCCAGCAGTGAAGGTGGCGGGGGGTATGGCTACACCTTC.